The T cell receptor (beta chain) described here comes from a study of blood T cell repertoires in COVID-19. The table came from immunoSEQ multiplex PCR; TCRdb's copy has only in-frame clones and leaves some out. Of about 120,000 clones listed, more than 60% were seen once; the top ten hold 2% to 3%. What was sequenced was peripheral blood. This TCR came from a man aged 45-65 years with acute or convalescent COVID-19.

Here the CDR3 DNA reads TGTGCCAGCAGCTTGGAAAGCGGATTAAGCTCCTACGAGCAGTACTTC. It yields the protein CASSLESGLSSYEQYF. This chain joins TRBV5-4 and TRBJ2-7, with D perhaps TRBD2 (5 bases). The CDR3 totals 16 residues. Per the germline V gene, CDR1 is SGHNT and CDR2 is YYREEE (reference sequence). V lost 0 bases and J lost 0, with 13 bases in between.